Below, 23 T cell receptor beta chains from the same sample are listed, as sequenced in a study of somatic mutations in cytotoxic T cells in rheumatoid arthritis. Some clones are missing from TCRdb's copy, which holds only in-frame ones; the method was immunoSEQ multiplex PCR. Found here are 15,000 to 20,000 clones, roughly four fifths of them singletons; the top ten hold about a sixth. The sequenced material came from CD8+ T cells sorted from blood. These receptors were obtained from a woman aged 45-59 years with rheumatoid arthritis.

The rearrangement joins TRBV28 to TRBJ2-1, with 8 bases that match TRBD2. The CDR3 consists of 16 residues. With V trimmed by 5 bases and J by 1 base, 7 bases remained unmatched. Germline V gene sequence: CDR1 MDHEN, CDR2 SYDVKM. For the CDR3, the DNA is TGTGCCAGCAGTCCCCGGGGGGGTCGGTCCTACAATGAGCAGTTCTTC. This codes for CASSPRGGRSYNEQFF.

V usage is TRBV5-6 and J usage is TRBJ2-7; no clear D. The germline gives CDR1 SGHDT, CDR2 YYEEEE. V lost 0 bases to trimming and J lost 0 bases, with 10 bases between them. CDR3 length: 15 amino acids. In DNA form, the CDR3 reads TGTGCCAGCAGCTTGGTGGCAGAAAACTCCTACGAGCAGTACTTC. This encodes CASSLVAENSYEQYF.

In nucleotides, the CDR3 is TGTGCCAGCAGTTTGGACAGGGCACAAGAGACCCAGTACTTC. Protein sequence: CASSLDRAQETQYF. The chain has TRBV27 and TRBJ2-5; 8 nucleotides agree with TRBD1. Germline CDR1 MNHEY, CDR2 SMNVEV (reference sequence). The trim removed 3 bases at V and 2 bases at J, leaving 2 bases unmatched. The CDR3 is 14 residues long.

This clone was picked up one time. This chain uses TRBV4-1 with TRBJ2-1, with D possibly being TRBD1 or TRBD2 (7 bases each). V shed 3 bases and J shed 8 bases, with 14 bases lying between them. Germline V lookup: CDR1 MGHRA, CDR2 YSYEKL. This CDR3 comprises 14 residues. The CDR3 DNA sequence: TGCGCCAGCAGCCAGGGGGAGGGGGCCGATGAGCAGTTCTTC. Translating it yields CASSQGEGADEQFF.

The chain carries TRBV5-1 and TRBJ1-1; D may be TRBD1 (5 bases). V was pared by 0 bases and J by 4 bases, with 7 bases between. The CDR3 spans 13 residues. Germline V gene sequence: CDR1 SGHRS, CDR2 YFSETQ. The CDR3 DNA sequence: TGCGCCAGCAGCTTGGCCACAGGCACTGAAGCTTTCTTT. Its protein product is CASSLATGTEAFF.

The chain couples TRBV6-6 to TRBJ1-1, with D tentatively TRBD1 (5 bases). Trimming took 7 bases from V and 1 from J, leaving 10 bases between them. This CDR3 comprises 13 residues. Per the germline V gene, CDR1 is MNHNY and CDR2 is SVGAGI (reference sequence). CDR3 amino acids: CASTPRGNTEAFF. CDR3 coding DNA: TGTGCCAGCACCCCAAGGGGGAACACTGAAGCTTTCTTT.

This chain links TRBV28 with TRBJ2-7; D is perhaps TRBD2 (7 bases). Trimming pared 5 bases from V and 5 bases from J, leaving 22 bases between. There are 16 residues in the CDR3. Germline V CDR1 and CDR2: MDHEN, SYDVKM. CDR3 sequence reads: CASSPPGGGTTDEQYF. The CDR3 DNA sequence: TGTGCCAGCAGTCCCCCCGGCGGGGGCACTACCGACGAGCAGTACTTC. The full variable domain, completed using reference TRBV28 and TRBJ2-7, is DVKVTQSSRYLVKRTGEKVFLECVQDMDHENMFWYRQDPGLGLRLIYFSYDVKMKEKGDIPEGYSVSREKKERFSLILESASTNQTSMYLCASSPPGGGTTDEQYFGPGTRLTVT.

V is TRBV28 and J is TRBJ2-5; D may match TRBD1 or TRBD2 (5 bases each). Germline V gives CDR1 MDHEN, CDR2 SYDVKM. The CDR3 has 15 amino acids. Between the trimmed V and J ends, which lost 3 bases and 1 base, there was a span of 12 bases. The CDR3 DNA follows: TGTGCCAGCAGTTTGGACGGGGACGGCCAAGAGACCCAGTACTTC. It is translated as CASSLDGDGQETQYF.

The V call is TRBV9, the J call TRBJ1-2; TRBD1 matches 7 bases. The V segment lost 2 bases and the J segment 2 bases; nucleotides outside the gene matches: 3. Germline CDR1 and CDR2: SGDLS and YYNGEE. The CDR3 spans 14 residues. The CDR3 here is CASSVQGGNYGYTF. CDR3 coding DNA: TGTGCCAGCAGCGTCCAGGGGGGGAACTATGGCTACACCTTC.

V is TRBV28 and J is TRBJ1-4; D is possibly TRBD1 (6 bases). Trimming removed 5 bases from V and 2 bases from J, with 9 bases in between. CDR3 length: 14 residues. CDR1 MDHEN and CDR2 SYDVKM come from the germline V gene. The CDR3 DNA sequence: TGTGCCAGCAGTCAAACAGGGACTAATGAAAAACTGTTTTTT. Encoded protein: CASSQTGTNEKLFF.

This sequence joins TRBV27 and TRBJ2-3, with D hard to call. Germline lookup yields CDR1 MNHEY and CDR2 SMNVEV (reference sequence). Trimming cost V 6 bases and J 2 bases, with 3 bases left between them. The CDR3 totals 11 residues. The CDR3 DNA follows: TGTGCCAGCAGCCACACAGATACGCAGTATTTT. Translation: CASSHTDTQYF.

The chain employs TRBV2 and TRBJ1-5, with D tentatively TRBD1 (5 bases). The CDR3 is made up of 15 amino acids. V lost 4 bases and J 9 bases, leaving 19 bases between the germline ends. From germline, CDR1 is SNHLY and CDR2 FYNNEI. The chain's CDR3 is CASSVTGTEQWPQHF. Written as DNA, the CDR3 is TGTGCCAGCAGTGTAACCGGGACTGAGCAATGGCCCCAGCATTTT.

This clone was found once. This rearrangement joins TRBV7-2 to TRBJ2-1, with 7 nucleotides matching TRBD2. J lost 1 base, V lost 2 bases, and 2 bases had no gene match. The CDR3 is 15 amino acids. CDR1 and CDR2 (germline): SGHTA, FQGNSA. The CDR3 region is CASSLLGGSYNEQFF. CDR3 coding DNA: TGTGCCAGCAGCTTACTCGGGGGGTCCTACAATGAGCAGTTCTTC. The full variable domain, completed using reference TRBV7-2 and TRBJ2-1, is GAGVSQSPSNKVTEKGKDVELRCDPISGHTALYWYRQSLGQGLEFLIYFQGNSAPDKSGLPSDRFSAERTGGSVSTLTIQRTQQEDSAVYLCASSLLGGSYNEQFFGPGTRLTVL.

This chain links TRBV7-9 with TRBJ2-5; D uncertain. From germline, CDR1 is SEHNR and CDR2 FQNEAQ (reference sequence). V gave up 5 bases and J gave up 5 bases, with 12 bases separating them. The CDR3 consists of 13 residues. CDR3 in amino acids: CASSTINWETQYF. For the CDR3, the DNA is TGTGCCAGCAGCACCATCAATTGGGAGACCCAGTACTTC.

This clone was counted only a few times. The chain carries TRBV6-1 and TRBJ1-2, with D tentatively TRBD1 (6 bases). The V gene's germline CDR1 is MNHNS and CDR2 SASEGT. This CDR3 has 15 residues. V lost 6 bases and J 6 bases, leaving 20 bases between the germline ends. In nucleotides, the CDR3 is TGTGCCAGCAGCATGAGGGACACGGACCGAGATGGCTACACCTTC. It yields the protein CASSMRDTDRDGYTF.

The chain carries TRBV6-6 and TRBJ2-2; 10 bases map to TRBD2. The CDR3 loop spans 15 amino acids. CDR1 is MNHNY and CDR2 is SVGAGI in the germline V gene (reference sequence). V shed 4 bases and J 6 bases; nucleotides not matched to a gene: 5. As DNA, the CDR3 is TGTGCCAGCAGTTTAAGCGGGGGGGCCCCCGGGGAGCTGTTTTTT. Amino acid sequence: CASSLSGGAPGELFF.

The rearrangement uses TRBV7-6 and TRBJ2-6, with no clear D. The CDR3 extends over 15 amino acids. V was trimmed by 5 bases and J by 2 bases, leaving 10 bases between them. CDR1 is SGHVS and CDR2 is FNYEAQ in the germline V gene. The CDR3 loop reads CASSDLSPGANVLTF. CDR3 sequence (DNA): TGTGCCAGCAGCGATCTGAGCCCTGGGGCCAACGTCCTGACTTTC. The full variable domain, in which reference TRBV7-6 and TRBJ2-6 provide the parts outside the CDR3, is GAGVSQSPRYKVTKRGQDVALRCDPISGHVSLYWYRQALGQGPEFLTYFNYEAQQDKSGLPNDRFSAERPEGSISTLTIQRTEQRDSAMYRCASSDLSPGANVLTFGAGSRLTVL.

The V gene is TRBV28, the J gene TRBJ2-7; D gene ambiguous. CDR3 length: 11 amino acids. In germline, CDR1 is MDHEN, CDR2 SYDVKM. V was trimmed by 6 bases and J by 5 bases, leaving 8 bases between them. The CDR3 spells CASSPQHEQYF. The DNA of the CDR3 is TGTGCCAGCAGCCCCCAACACGAGCAGTACTTC.

V gene TRBV2 combines with J gene TRBJ1-1; no definite D call. Germline assignment: CDR1 SNHLY and CDR2 FYNNEI. The CDR3 covers 15 residues. The V and J ends lost 7 bases and 10 bases respectively, with 25 bases between them. CDR3 nucleotides: TGTGCCAGCAAGATCACTCACCAGCTCTCCCGGGGAGCTTTCTTT. The encoded protein is CASKITHQLSRGAFF. Full variable domain (rest looked up from reference TRBV2 and TRBJ1-1): EPEVTQTPSHQVTQMGQEVILRCVPISNHLYFYWYRQILGQKVEFLVSFYNNEISEKSEIFDDQFSVERPDGSNFTLKIRSTKLEDSAMYFCASKITHQLSRGAFFGQGTRLTVV.

The CDR3 reads CASSYRGYNEQFF. DNA of the CDR3: TGTGCCAGCAGTTACAGGGGGTACAATGAGCAGTTCTTC. The J gene is TRBJ2-1, the V gene TRBV6-5, with TRBD1 as a possible D gene (6 bases). Germline CDR1 reads MNHEY; CDR2 reads SVGAGI. V lost 2 bases and J 4 bases, leaving 6 bases between the germline ends. CDR3 length equals 13 residues.

V and J are TRBV7-3 and TRBJ2-1; D is perhaps TRBD2 (6 bases). The germline V gene encodes CDR1 SGHTA and CDR2 FQGTGA. The ends were cut back, 3 bases at V and 4 bases at J, with 13 bases in the middle. This CDR3 is built from 15 residues. The CDR3 here is CASSLGVSGYNEQFF. Written as DNA, the CDR3 is TGTGCCAGCAGCTTGGGGGTTAGCGGTTACAATGAGCAGTTCTTC.

The rearrangement uses TRBV11-2 and TRBJ2-3; D remains unclear. Germline V gives CDR1 SGHAT, CDR2 FQNNGV. V lost 5 bases, J lost 0 bases, and 12 bases lay in between. This CDR3 region has 15 residues. The CDR3 DNA follows: TGTGCCAGCAGCCCCGTCGGTACCAGCACAGATACGCAGTATTTT. As protein: CASSPVGTSTDTQYF.

The chain has TRBV19 and TRBJ2-3; maybe TRBD2 (6 bases). CDR1 and CDR2 (germline): LNHDA, SQIVND (reference sequence). Trimming took 1 base from V and 5 from J, leaving 16 bases between them. This CDR3 contains 16 residues. The CDR3 protein is CASSIAGAVGGDTQYF. For the CDR3, the DNA is TGTGCCAGTAGTATAGCGGGAGCCGTGGGAGGAGATACGCAGTATTTT.